The 10 T cell receptor beta chains presented below share a single source sample, sequenced in a study of cytomegalovirus exposure and HLA in healthy donors. In the PCR, 60 Vbeta and 13 Jbeta primers were used. Produced via immunoSEQ multiplex PCR; TCRdb's table is partial and in-frame only. The sample yields tens of thousands of clones, under 80% seen once. The specimen sequenced was PBMCs. The receptors stem from a man in his fifties or sixties in good health and CMV-seropositive.

This clone was picked up a small number of times. The chain has TRBV28 and TRBJ1-5; D is unclear. The CDR3 extends over 14 amino acids. Germline CDR1 is MDHEN and CDR2 is SYDVKM. V lost 5 bases and J 3 bases, leaving 11 bases between the germline ends. CDR3 sequence: CASSRGDSNQPQHF. The CDR3 DNA reads TGTGCCAGCAGTCGCGGTGACTCCAATCAGCCCCAGCATTTT.

The gene calls are TRBV7-2 and TRBJ2-7; tentatively, D is TRBD1 (5 bases). Trimming stripped 0 bases from V and 2 bases from J, with 17 bases between. CDR1 is SGHTA and CDR2 is FQGNSA in the germline V gene. The CDR3 is 17 amino acids. This CDR3 is CASSLAPGQGPTYEQYF. CDR3 DNA: TGTGCCAGCAGCTTAGCCCCCGGCCAGGGCCCGACCTACGAGCAGTACTTC.

The chain has TRBV7-9 and TRBJ1-4; 10 nucleotides match TRBD1. The V and J ends lost 4 bases and 6 bases, in that order; junction bases with no gene match: 2. Germline CDR1 and CDR2: SEHNR and FQNEAQ (reference sequence). This CDR3 contains 14 residues. The chain's CDR3 is CASSSGTGDEKLFF. CDR3 bases: TGTGCCAGCAGCTCCGGGACAGGGGATGAAAAACTGTTTTTT.

The chain links TRBV10-1 to TRBJ2-7, with 7 positions matching TRBD1. CDR1 and CDR2 (germline): WNHNN, SYGVQD (reference sequence). The CDR3 is 14 amino acids. V lost 6 bases and J lost 2; bases outside the gene matches: 7. CDR3 sequence (DNA): TGCGCCAGCAGCTTGGGACAGTCCACCTACGAGCAGTACTTC. Its translation: CASSLGQSTYEQYF.

The chain couples TRBV6-4 to TRBJ2-3, with 10 bases fitting TRBD1. Per the germline V gene, CDR1 is MRHNA and CDR2 is SNTAGT. V was clipped by 4 bases and J by 0 bases; unmatched bases: 4. This CDR3 comprises 16 residues. In DNA form, the CDR3 reads TGTGCCAGCAGTGTCGTGGGACAGGGGAGCACAGATACGCAGTATTTT. This translates into CASSVVGQGSTDTQYF.

V and J are TRBV6-5 and TRBJ1-1; D might be TRBD1 (6 bases). The V gene's germline CDR1 is MNHEY and CDR2 SVGAGI. CDR3 size: 11 residues. The V and J ends lost 6 bases and 8 bases respectively, with 10 bases between them. CDR3 sequence: CASRKDREAFF. CDR3 sequence (DNA): TGTGCCAGCAGAAAAGACAGGGAAGCTTTCTTT.

V gene TRBV29-1 combines with J gene TRBJ2-7, with D unclear. Looked up from germline, CDR1 is SQVTM and CDR2 is ANQGSEA. This CDR3 contains 11 residues. Trimming removed 4 bases from V and 3 bases from J, with 7 bases in between. CDR3 nucleotide sequence: TGCAGCGTTGGAGGTCTCTACGAGCAGTACTTC. Encoded protein: CSVGGLYEQYF.

The chain has TRBV19 and TRBJ1-4; 8 positions match TRBD1. Per germline, CDR1 LNHDA and CDR2 SQIVND (reference sequence). The CDR3 contains 14 residues. Losses at the gene ends were 4 bases for V and 6 bases for J; bases not matched to a gene: 4. Written as DNA, the CDR3 is TGTGCCAGTAGTAGAGCGGGACAGGATGAAAAACTGTTTTTT. Translated, it gives CASSRAGQDEKLFF. Using reference TRBV19 and TRBJ1-4 for the parts outside the CDR3, the full variable domain is DGGITQSPKYLFRKEGQNVTLSCEQNLNHDAMYWYRQDPGQGLRLIYYSQIVNDFQKGDIAEGYSVSREKKESFPLTVTSAQKNPTAFYLCASSRAGQDEKLFFGSGTQLSVL.

The chain couples TRBV13 to TRBJ2-7; D is possibly TRBD1 (5 bases). The CDR3 totals 14 residues. The V end was cut by 7 bases, the J end by 1 base, with 14 bases between. Germline V gene lookup returns CDR1 PRHDT and CDR2 FYEKMQ (reference sequence). The CDR3 DNA is TGTGCCAGCACCCCGACGACAGCTTCCTACGAGCAGTACTTC. This sequence encodes CASTPTTASYEQYF.

This clone was detected once. The rearrangement joins TRBV5-6 to TRBJ2-7; 10 positions agree with TRBD1. The germline CDR1 and CDR2 sequences are SGHDT and YYEEEE. CDR3 size: 14 residues. With 2 bases clipped from V and 6 bases from J, the junction kept 5 bases outside the gene matches. For the CDR3, the DNA is TGTGCCAGCAGCTTCGGGACAGGGGCTCCCGAGCAGTACTTC. Residues: CASSFGTGAPEQYF.